Detailed here is one TCR beta chain. The antigen is undetermined. This clone may be a read error of a much larger clone one base away. The data were obtained in a study of tumor-infiltrating lymphocytes in primary liver carcinoma. Study observations and caveats: Tumors and blood were compared for top-250-clone fraction, and tumors had the significantly higher value (p = 0.039).

Both blood RNA, taken from unsorted whole blood, and germline DNA were extracted. The investigators made TCR beta cDNA from about 0.45 ug total RNA, using a constant-region primer. Libraries for TCR beta were built through three nested multiplex PCR rounds, which together made up a slightly modified ARM-PCR procedure. The first two PCR rounds used TRBV1-TRBV30 forward primers with a C-beta reverse primer, 9 to 10 cycles each. Using its own MiXCR run on the multiplex PCR reads, TCRdb lists one record per CDR3 protein. The sample comprises some 180,000 distinct CDR3 sequences, roughly three fifths of which are singletons, and 72% rests with the top ten. The CDR3 runs 13 residues. Trimming took 7 bases from V and 7 from J, leaving 19 bases between them. In germline, CDR1 is SQVTM, CDR2 ANQGSEA.

The sequence was collected from a man aged 40-50 years with primary liver carcinoma and hepatitis B virus infection. This sequence joins TRBV29-1 and TRBJ2-5; D remains ambiguous. Sequenced material: peripheral blood. The CDR3 DNA follows: TGCAGCGCCATTGATCAGGTGGCCGGGACCCAGTACTTC. Translated, it gives CSAIDQVAGTQYF.